Sequencing of this TCR beta chain was carried out in a study of cytomegalovirus exposure and HLA in healthy donors listed by TCRdb under 2017. Notes on the research overall: According to an earlier analysis of 587 of the donors, 150 million to 200 million T cells yielded roughly 100 million unique TCR beta sequences and 276 Gb of sequence data. An early release that covered some 640 HLA-typed donors contained around 300 gigabases of sequencing data and approximately 85 million unique TCR sequences. The genetic ancestry cluster associated with self-reported Caucasian donors included about 81% of the roughly 380 genotyped donors. The study aimed to test whether cataloging public T cell receptors could reveal signatures of past pathogen exposure. The T cell repertoires of 700 or so subjects were profiled by immunosequencing and related to cytomegalovirus serostatus. A separate validation cohort of 100 to 150 different subjects was used in addition to the approximately 670-subject first cohort. To predict cytomegalovirus infection status, the study combined high-throughput TCR immunosequencing, statistical association of individual TCRs with disease status, and machine learning. In a later analysis, previously published TCR beta repertoires from fewer than 750 donors were re-analyzed and high-resolution HLA genotyping was added so that TCR occurrence patterns could be studied. Rather than drawing on any new phenotypic data, the later analysis identified candidate immune exposures from TCR beta sequences and the way those sequences occurred across donors. To decide whether each TCR beta V gene segment behaved as functional or pseudogenic, an earlier analysis of approximately 620 of the donors relied on high-throughput TCR beta sequencing. Donor age, sex, ethnicity and CMV serostatus were collected together with the repertoire data. Genome-wide SNP genotypes for about three fifths of the roughly 670 donors were used in a later genetic analysis, which treated that subset as a discovery cohort. Every repertoire in the discovery cohort had been generated on one and the same sequencing platform. Both class I and class II loci were covered by HLA typing, at four-digit resolution. The number of typed donors differed by locus: about 620-640 for A, B, C, DRB1 and DQB1; about 520 for DQA1; 606 for DPA1; and roughly 470 for DPB1. Five DR-DQ haplotypes were handled as single units for association and clustering because linkage in the cohort was strong. Across some 400 genotyped donors of the cohort, an average of about 240,000 unique TCR beta nucleotide sequences per donor were sequenced, and 15% to 20% of those sequences were non-productive. The investigation overall reported the following: In a later analysis, the rate of TCR association differed among HLA loci, with DRB1 alleles having the most associated TCRs and HLA-C alleles having the fewest. A further reported finding was that TCR beta sequences accurately predicted the HLA-A and HLA-B alleles for most subjects in the first cohort. In a later analysis, some 18,000 TCR beta sequences were associated with specific HLA alleles at a false discovery rate of 0.05. A few of the identified cytomegalovirus-associated TCR beta chains were confirmed in vitro to be specific for cytomegalovirus antigens. Because counts were too low, seventeen rarely observed V segments, including chromosome 9 orphons, were excluded from the earlier analysis of several hundred of the donors. The authors suggested that the approach could potentially be generalized to other disease states and immunological phenotypes. A total of fewer than 200 TCR beta chains were listed by the study as associated with cytomegalovirus. Linkage disequilibrium might explain the correlated functional status among segregating V segments, but an unknown experimental factor could not be excluded. A cluster of highly shared sequence variants was judged likely to represent a technical artifact of the sequencing pipeline. The classifier was reported to diagnose cytomegalovirus status with high specificity and sensitivity in both the original and validation cohorts. The cohort was sequenced for TCR beta chains only, and without alpha or paired-chain data the features that could be detected were limited. Most TCR sequences were observed very rarely across donors, whereas some public TCRs were present in many individuals. According to a later analysis, parvovirus B19, influenza, CMV and Epstein-Barr virus appeared linked to several top co-occurrence clusters. In an earlier analysis of 500 to 650 of the donors, most TCR beta V segments appeared in productive rearrangements about 87% or about 30% of the time, broadly matching IMGT annotations. Some IMGT-functional V segments, including TRBV6-2 and TRBV6-3, could not be distinguished by the 87-base-pair reads and were therefore excluded. Sequencing depth was assumed to be roughly uniform across donors in the presence/absence analyses, though that assumption may not hold. When HLA alleles, especially DR and DQ, strongly co-occurred, TCR associations were difficult to assign to individual alleles. The only immune exposure information available for the cohort was CMV serostatus. Because some donors lacked HLA typing at each locus, the association tests relied only on the typed subset. An association between a missense DCLRE1C variant and V-gene and J-gene trimming of TCR beta chains was found in a later genetic analysis and replicated in an independent cohort. According to a later analysis, most CMV-associated TCR beta chains appeared to be HLA-restricted, and the HLA associations seemed to be driven largely by CMV exposure. In a later genetic analysis, fewer N-insertions in productive TCRs were reported among donors in an Asian-associated ancestry cluster than the roughly 670-donor mean. In a later analysis, HLA-associated TCR beta chains showed more clonal expansion and lower generation probabilities than non-associated chains that were equally common.

The germline V gene (reference sequence) specifies LNHNV as CDR1 and YYDKDF as CDR2. Trimming removed 8 bases from V and 8 bases from J, leaving 15 bases between the germline ends. The CDR3 measures 13 amino acids from cysteine to phenylalanine. Left in the record is the CDR3 DNA by itself, 39 bases read in frame from the first base. In the case of this clone: Its binding antigen is unknown. No much larger clone is present one base from it, and per-base qualities are unavailable.

Library preparation was by the immunoSEQ multiplex PCR assay. For the multiplex PCR, a mixture combining 60 forward primers for TCR Vbeta segments and 13 reverse primers for TCR Jbeta segments was used. A multiplex PCR assay on genomic DNA amplified the CDR3 region of rearranged TCR beta genes. The Illumina HiSeq System was used to sequence the amplified TCR beta libraries as 87-base-pair reads. For the original study's pipeline: A later analysis counted some 74 million unique TCR beta chains across the 500 to 850 repertoires, and about 10 million of these chains were shared by at least two donors. To remove PCR and sequencing errors, raw reads were error-corrected and collapsed into unique sequences using a nearest-neighbor algorithm that merged closely related sequences. To assign V, D and J gene segments, CDR3 sequences were aligned to IMGT reference sequences. For a sequence to be retained, at least a six-nucleotide match to both a V gene segment and a J gene segment was required. Rearrangements were classified as productive when the CDR3 lacked stop codons and remained in frame with V and J, and all other rearrangements were classified as non-productive. Following IMGT convention, CDR3 was defined as the stretch from the second conserved V-encoded cysteine up to the conserved J-encoded phenylalanine. Sequences without an unambiguous match to a single V gene segment were excluded from the earlier analysis of almost 600 of the donors. In an earlier analysis of approximately 590 of the donors, a V segment was called functional when productive rearrangements were above 56.7%, and segregating when the standard deviation between donors exceeded 5%. A statistical classification framework was built to diagnose cytomegalovirus status from the catalog of TCR beta chain sequences. V and J gene assignment, in a later analysis, came from comparing TCR nucleotide sequences with IMGT/GENE-DB human TR gene sequences. In a later analysis, CDR3 sequences and most-parsimonious VDJ recombination scenarios were assigned using the TCRdist pipeline. In a later analysis, each TCR beta chain was defined by its CDR3 amino acid sequence together with its V-gene family, and reads without a unique V-gene family were excluded. To address suspected cross-contamination and a sequencing artifact, a later analysis removed roughly 640 highly shared, low-generation-probability nucleotide sequences. In a later analysis, a clonal expansion index for each public chain was calculated from normalized within-repertoire ranks of inferred template counts. A later analysis computed generation probabilities with a VDJ recombination model fitted to out-of-frame rearrangements, and checked the results against IGoR. In a later analysis, hypergeometric tests were used to score TCR-TCR, TCR-HLA and TCR-CMV co-occurrence, with a repertoire-size bias correction applied to TCR pairs. A later analysis estimated false discovery rates by permuting HLA or CMV assignments 20 times. A later analysis grouped co-occurring TCRs with DBSCAN, adding TCRdist sequence similarity when clustering within HLA-allele-positive subsets. Repertoires with fewer than 30,000 or more than 120,000 public chains, plus five repertoires with anomalous nucleotide sharing, were excluded from co-occurrence clustering. This is the immuneACCESS table as TCRdb keeps it, with only in-frame sequences that have V and J called. A part of the clones is gone; compared with another copy, unresolved V genes explain less than half, and the rest is unexplained. That table gives V, J and clone size, and the DNA gave D and trimming. In this sample the table shows 55,000 to 80,000 clones, over 60% of which occur a single time. The top ten clonotypes cover 20% to 30% of the sample.

In total, 600 or so healthy bone marrow donors made up the cohort. Cohort members were all nominally healthy when sampled, although unrecorded immune exposures were likely present. The donor tested CMV seropositive and was one of the 289 seropositive cohort members. A peripheral blood sample was collected from each donor, and TCR beta sequencing was performed on peripheral blood mononuclear cells. Genomic DNA was extracted from the blood cell samples with the Qiagen DNeasy Blood Extraction Kit. Sequenced sample: PBMCs. This clonotype was sampled from a middle-aged man in good health and CMV-seropositive. Recombination linked TRBV15 to TRBJ1-4; the D gene assignment is ambiguous. The CDR3: CATGQIAGEKLFF. The DNA sequence reads TGTGCCACCGGCCAAATCGCGGGAGAAAAACTGTTTTTT.